This record covers a single T cell receptor (beta chain). Its antigen is still unknown. CDR1 LNHDA and CDR2 SQIVND come from the germline V gene (reference sequence). Trimming removed 1 base at V and 0 bases at J, with 6 bases between. The CDR3 is made up of 14 amino acids. The sample originates from a study of T cell responses to AZD1222 COVID-19 vaccine. The study's findings and limits: Unmutated regions of variants are reportedly targeted by nearly half of spike-specific TCRs.

Libraries were prepared by immunoSEQ multiplex PCR; TCRdb keeps only in-frame clonotypes and omits some of them. The sample comprises roughly 160,000 clones, 85% to 90% of which are singletons, and 4% to 4.5% rests with the top ten. This clonotype originated in an adult who received the AZD1222 COVID-19 vaccine. Sequencing was performed on peripheral blood, taken 28 days after the second AZD1222 dose. The V and J genes are TRBV19 and TRBJ1-1; no clear D gene. CDR3 sequence: CASSIGTMNTEAFF. The DNA of the CDR3 is TGTGCCAGTAGTATAGGAACTATGAACACTGAAGCTTTCTTT. Based on the CDR3 plus reference TRBV19 and TRBJ1-1, the full variable domain is DGGITQSPKYLFRKEGQNVTLSCEQNLNHDAMYWYRQDPGQGLRLIYYSQIVNDFQKGDIAEGYSVSREKKESFPLTVTSAQKNPTAFYLCASSIGTMNTEAFFGQGTRLTVV.